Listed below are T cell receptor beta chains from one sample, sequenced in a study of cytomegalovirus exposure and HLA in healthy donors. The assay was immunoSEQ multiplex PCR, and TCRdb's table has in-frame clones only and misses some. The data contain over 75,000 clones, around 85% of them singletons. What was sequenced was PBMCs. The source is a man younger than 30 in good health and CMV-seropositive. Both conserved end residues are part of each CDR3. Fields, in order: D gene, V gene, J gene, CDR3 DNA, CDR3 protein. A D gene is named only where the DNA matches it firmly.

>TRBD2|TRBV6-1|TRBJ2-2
TGTGCCAGCAGTGAGGGAGGGTACACCGGGGAGCTGTTTTTT
CASSEGGYTGELFF
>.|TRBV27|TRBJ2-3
TGTGCCAGCAGTTTATCGAGGGGCACAGATACGCAGTATTTT
CASSLSRGTDTQYF
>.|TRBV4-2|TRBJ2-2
TGTGCCAGCAGCCAAGATCCGATCTCCGGGACCGGGGAGCTGTTTTTT
CASSQDPISGTGELFF
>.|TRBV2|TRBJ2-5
TGTGCCAGCAGTGGGGTGACGGAGGAGACCCAGTACTTC
CASSGVTEETQYF
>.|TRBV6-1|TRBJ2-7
TGTGCCAGCAGTATGACACTAGGGTTCAACGAGCAGTACTTC
CASSMTLGFNEQYF
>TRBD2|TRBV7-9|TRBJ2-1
TGTGCCAGCAGCGCCCTACTAGCGGGATCGTACAATGAGCAGTTCTTC
CASSALLAGSYNEQFF
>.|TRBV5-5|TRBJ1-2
TGTGCCAGCAGCTTGCTCCTGCGGGCCTATGGCTACACCTTC
CASSLLLRAYGYTF
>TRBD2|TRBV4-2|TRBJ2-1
TGTGCCAGCAGCCAAGTGGGACTAGCGGGACGTTACAATGAGCAGTTCTTC
CASSQVGLAGRYNEQFF
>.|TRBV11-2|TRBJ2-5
TGTGCCAGCAGCTTAGGGGGCGTACTCCAAGAGACCCAGTACTTC
CASSLGGVLQETQYF
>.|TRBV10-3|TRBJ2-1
TGTGCCATCAGTGGGACTACCAGCTCCTACAATGAGCAGTTCTTC
CAISGTTSSYNEQFF
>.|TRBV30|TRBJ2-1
TGTGCCTCTCGGAGGATAGCGGAGTTAATGTACAATGAGCAGTTCTTC
CASRRIAELMYNEQFF
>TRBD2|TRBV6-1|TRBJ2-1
TGTGCCAGCAGTGATGGCGGGGGTTACGTGTCCTCCTACAATGAGCAGTTCTTC
CASSDGGGYVSSYNEQFF
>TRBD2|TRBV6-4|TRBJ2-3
TGTGCCAGCAGTGACTCGAGCGGGAGAGGGTCAGATACGCAGTATTTT
CASSDSSGRGSDTQYF
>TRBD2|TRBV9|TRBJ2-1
TGTGCCAGCTCGACTAGCGGCTCCTACAATGAGCAGTTCTTC
CASSTSGSYNEQFF
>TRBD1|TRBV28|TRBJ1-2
TGTGCCAGCAGTTCTACAGGGGCCGCTAACTATGGCTACACCTTC
CASSSTGAANYGYTF
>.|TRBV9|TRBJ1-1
TGTGCCAGCACCTCTTTAGGGGGTGAGGCCACTGAAGCTTTCTTT
CASTSLGGEATEAFF
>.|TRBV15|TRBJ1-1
TGTGCCACCAGCAGAGATCGGGGGTGGGGGTATCAGATGAACACTGAAGCTTTCTTT
CATSRDRGWGYQMNTEAFF
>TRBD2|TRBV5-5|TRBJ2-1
TGTGCCAGCAGCTGGGTAGCGGGATACAATGAGCAGTTCTTC
CASSWVAGYNEQFF